A selection of T cell receptor beta chains follows, all from one sample in a study of technical replicates of blood from a handful of donors. Measured with immunoSEQ multiplex PCR; TCRdb has only the in-frame clones, and not every one. This sample has about 76,000 clones, with approximately 94% found just once. Sample: T cells isolated from PBMCs. All receptors derive from a human donor in good health. Each CDR3 is given without its conserved first and last residue. D genes are given only for firm matches.

d_call	v_call	j_call	cdr3_aa
TRBD2	TRBV9	TRBJ2-3	ASGGLALPDTQY
TRBD1	TRBV6-1	TRBJ2-3	ASSEGQGRTDTQY
-	TRBV13	TRBJ2-4	ASSLDRNIQY
-	TRBV30	TRBJ1-4	AWKTVSEKLF
-	TRBV4-3	TRBJ2-7	ASSPKGTGVSSPYEQY
TRBD2	TRBV5-1	TRBJ2-3	ASRVSGSTDTQY
TRBD1	TRBV5-4	TRBJ1-1	ASSLSRGQLEAF
TRBD2	TRBV19	TRBJ2-7	ASSILAGEGEQY
-	TRBV13	TRBJ2-7	ASSPGESLFSYEQY
-	TRBV9	TRBJ1-3	ASSVAPIIRPGSGNTIY
-	TRBV14	TRBJ2-3	ASSHQGFTIDTQY
TRBD2	TRBV7-3	TRBJ2-1	ASSLIPRAGYEQF
TRBD2	TRBV4-1	TRBJ2-1	ASSQVPSGSLFEQF
-	TRBV30	TRBJ2-3	ACRPSATRDTQY
-	TRBV6-6	TRBJ2-1	ASSYSSWSYNEQF
TRBD2	TRBV7-8	TRBJ2-7	ASSPRTSGSLEQY
-	TRBV29-1	TRBJ2-7	SVATAQVEQY
TRBD2	TRBV11-3	TRBJ2-7	ASSLSWGTSGSYEQY
-	TRBV4-3	TRBJ2-2	ASSPSERWGTGELF
-	TRBV28	TRBJ2-3	ASRNPGMGTDTQY
-	TRBV15	TRBJ1-5	ATSRGAGTVIQPQH
TRBD1	TRBV29-1	TRBJ2-5	SVGGDRGHEETQY
TRBD2	TRBV18	TRBJ2-5	ASSPGTTWETQY
-	TRBV7-3	TRBJ2-7	ASSLTMAGIYEQY
TRBD1	TRBV7-9	TRBJ2-5	ASSPTRDSKETQY
-	TRBV11-2	TRBJ1-1	ASSLQGESTEAF
-	TRBV7-9	TRBJ1-1	ASSLTGGGLQNTEAF
TRBD1	TRBV28	TRBJ2-5	ASITGEETQY
TRBD2	TRBV11-2	TRBJ2-5	ASSSTSGIVDVTQY
-	TRBV15	TRBJ1-2	ATSRPPYPARGYT
TRBD2	TRBV2	TRBJ2-5	ASSESAGGIETQY
TRBD1	TRBV19	TRBJ1-1	ASRDRGLENTEAF
TRBD2	TRBV2	TRBJ2-3	ASRPTSGIRDTQY
-	TRBV10-3	TRBJ1-2	AISDKPTVDGYT
TRBD2	TRBV5-3	TRBJ2-7	ARSLGAGGDFYEQY
TRBD2	TRBV13	TRBJ2-1	ASSTKWGLVREQF
TRBD1	TRBV6-4	TRBJ2-2	ASSRTGDAGELF
TRBD1	TRBV7-2	TRBJ1-1	ASSLQGGNTEAF
TRBD2	TRBV30	TRBJ2-1	AWNSGRAREQF
-	TRBV4-3	TRBJ2-7	ASSQDPTGTQAYEQY
-	TRBV6-1	TRBJ1-2	ASSDGGFVLYGYT
-	TRBV4-2	TRBJ2-7	ASSQVNEQY
TRBD1	TRBV15	TRBJ1-2	ATSTVTGARPEGYT
-	TRBV30	TRBJ1-4	AWSAGNEKLF
TRBD1	TRBV19	TRBJ2-7	ASSIPGTGSYEQY
TRBD1	TRBV27	TRBJ1-5	ASSPLRGFSNQPQH
-	TRBV5-1	TRBJ2-7	ASSLAAGYEQY
TRBD1	TRBV10-1	TRBJ2-1	ASSESTGDLNEQF
TRBD2	TRBV7-2	TRBJ2-2	ASSFYASGSENTGELF